This T cell receptor beta chain was identified in a study of T cell responses to AZD1222 COVID-19 vaccine. Pooling was applied to second doses at about 4 or about 12 weeks. The method was immunoSEQ multiplex PCR; TCRdb's version includes in-frame clones alone and lacks a portion of them. The top ten hold roughly 5.6% of the sample, which has fewer than 90,000 clones, about 86% seen once. Study outcomes and limitations: Only after the peak T cell response were repertoires sampled. Across spike, vaccine-associated CD4 TCRs were found, dominant at 160-218 and 743-854. Only a handful of people who got AZD1222 tested seropositive at baseline.

A remark on this clone: Its antigen is not known.

Germline V gene lookup returns CDR1 MNHEY and CDR2 SMNVEV (reference sequence). V lost 6 bases and J lost 0, with 12 bases in between. The length of the CDR3 is 15 residues. The clonotype was recovered from an adult who received the AZD1222 COVID-19 vaccine. The chain joins TRBV27 to TRBJ1-5; a weak D match, TRBD1 (5 bases). The material sequenced was peripheral blood, taken 28 days after the second AZD1222 dose. The DNA for the CDR3 is TGTGCCAGCAGACGAGACAGTTATAGCAATCAGCCCCAGCATTTT. Translating it yields CASRRDSYSNQPQHF.